The present TCR beta chain was sequenced within a study of blood T cell repertoires in COVID-19. Clones were sequenced by immunoSEQ multiplex PCR, and TCRdb holds only the in-frame ones, with some missing. The sample lists under 250,000 clones; 80% to 90% were seen once. V was clipped by 4 bases and J by 2 bases; unmatched bases: 27. In germline, CDR1 is SNHLY, CDR2 FYNNEI. The CDR3 is made up of 23 amino acids. The chain employs TRBV2 and TRBJ1-3; 9 nucleotides match TRBD1. Sequencing was performed on PBMCs or T cells enriched from blood (not recorded which). The sequence came from a young woman in a cohort exposed to, infected with or recovered from COVID-19 (not recorded which). CDR3 sequence reads: CASSGTTGTGRYLGPYAGNTIYF. In DNA form, the CDR3 reads TGTGCCAGCAGTGGAACCACCGGGACAGGGAGATACCTCGGGCCCTACGCTGGAAACACCATATATTTT.